This passage covers 26 T cell receptor beta chains from one sample sequenced in a study of blood T cell repertoires in COVID-19. The repertoire was sequenced with immunoSEQ multiplex PCR; TCRdb's copy has only in-frame clones and lacks some. The sample comprises some 100,000 clones, around 89% of which are singletons, and about 1.1% rests with the top ten. Material for sequencing was peripheral blood. The receptors derive from a human donor in a cohort sampled during active COVID-19.

The rearrangement uses TRBV5-1 and TRBJ1-6; D perhaps matches TRBD1 (6 bases). V was trimmed by 0 bases and J by 7 bases, leaving 8 bases between them. CDR1 and CDR2 from the germline V gene are SGHRS and YFSETQ. This CDR3 is built from 14 residues. The CDR3 loop is CASSLVGQNSPLHF. As DNA, the CDR3 is TGCGCCAGCAGCTTGGTGGGACAAAATTCACCCCTCCACTTT.

The chain links TRBV7-2 to TRBJ2-5, with no clear D. Germline values: CDR1 SGHTA, CDR2 FQGNSA. V was shortened by 2 bases and J by 3 bases, with 13 bases between the two germline ends. The CDR3 is made up of 15 amino acids. In nucleotides, the CDR3 is TGTGCCAGCAGCTTATTTTCGGTCCTAGAAGAGACCCAGTACTTC. Protein product: CASSLFSVLEETQYF.

This chain connects TRBV25-1 to TRBJ2-1; 9 bases align to TRBD1. CDR3 size: 16 residues. The germline gives CDR1 MGHDK, CDR2 SYGVNS. V trimming: 2 bases; J trimming: 7 bases; junction bases outside the gene matches: 9. The CDR3 DNA reads as TGTGCCAGCAGTGAACTCCTGGGACAGGGAAGGAATGAGCAGTTCTTC. Protein: CASSELLGQGRNEQFF.

J is TRBJ1-5 and V is TRBV18, with 10 bases fitting TRBD1. The V gene end was trimmed by 0 bases and the J gene end by 8 bases; junction bases not matched to a gene: 1. CDR1 is KGHSH, CDR2 LQKENI, per germline. There are 14 residues in the CDR3. CDR3: CASSPPGTGEPQHF. DNA for the CDR3: TGTGCCAGCTCACCACCTGGGACAGGGGAGCCCCAGCATTTT. Using reference TRBV18 and TRBJ1-5 for the parts outside the CDR3, the full variable domain is NAGVMQNPRHLVRRRGQEARLRCSPMKGHSHVYWYRQLPEEGLKFMVYLQKENIIDESGMPKERFSAEFPKEGPSILRIQQVVRGDSAAYFCASSPPGTGEPQHFGDGTRLSIL.

This chain uses TRBV14 with TRBJ1-1, with 7 bases aligning to TRBD1. V lost 4 bases to trimming and J lost 0 bases; unmatched junction nucleotides: 5. Looked up from germline, CDR1 is SGHDN and CDR2 is FVKESK. The CDR3 runs to 15 residues. The CDR3 spells CASSLRTGMNTEAFF. Here the CDR3 DNA reads TGTGCCAGCAGCCTCAGGACAGGAATGAACACTGAAGCTTTCTTT.

This chain connects TRBV7-6 to TRBJ2-1; 9 bases agree with TRBD2. Germline CDR1 SGHVS, CDR2 FNYEAQ. Losses at the gene ends were 1 base for V and 8 bases for J; bases not matched to a gene: 3. The CDR3 runs to 14 residues. The CDR3 sequence: CASSLGGGVDEQFF. CDR3 in DNA: TGTGCCAGCAGCTTAGGCGGGGGGGTAGATGAGCAGTTCTTC.

This clone was detected only once. This sequence joins TRBV2 and TRBJ1-1; D is undetermined. CDR3 length: 14 amino acids. V was shortened by 8 bases and J by 4 bases, with 17 bases between the two germline ends. Germline V gives CDR1 SNHLY, CDR2 FYNNEI. CDR3 coding DNA: TGTGCCAGCTCCCCGACACGGATAACCACTGAAGCTTTCTTT. Residues: CASSPTRITTEAFF.

The rearrangement links TRBV9 to TRBJ2-1; D uncertain. V lost 4 bases to trimming and J lost 8 bases, with 7 bases between them. Germline-derived CDR1 and CDR2 are SGDLS and YYNGEE. This CDR3 has 11 residues. Here the CDR3 DNA reads TGTGCCAGCAGCTCCCGGGATGAGCAGTTCTTC. Protein product: CASSSRDEQFF.

The chain links TRBV10-3 to TRBJ1-2, with D perhaps TRBD1 (6 bases). Trimming removed 11 bases at V and 4 bases at J, with 20 bases between. Germline values: CDR1 ENHRY, CDR2 SYGVKD. The CDR3 length is 14 residues. The CDR3 sequence: CASHRVGQSYGYTF. CDR3 DNA sequence: TGTGCCTCCCATAGGGTAGGACAGAGCTATGGCTACACCTTC.

This clone appeared a single time. This chain connects TRBV6-5 to TRBJ1-2; D is uncertain. From germline, CDR1 is MNHEY and CDR2 SVGAGI. This CDR3 has 13 amino acids. Trimming removed 7 bases at V and 3 bases at J, with 12 bases between. CDR3 in DNA: TGTGCCAGCATCGAGGGCATACACTATGGCTACACCTTC. Its protein is CASIEGIHYGYTF.

The chain uses TRBV7-2 and TRBJ2-2, with D perhaps TRBD2 (6 bases). The CDR3 spans 16 residues. Germline assignment: CDR1 SGHTA and CDR2 FQGNSA. With 6 bases removed from V and 3 bases from J, the gap between germline ends came to 17 bases. CDR3: CASSKNRDSYTGELFF. Here the CDR3 DNA reads TGTGCCAGCAGTAAAAACCGGGACTCTTACACCGGGGAGCTGTTTTTT.

The V and J genes are TRBV5-4 and TRBJ2-1; possibly TRBD1 for D (5 bases). Looked up from germline, CDR1 is SGHNT and CDR2 is YYREEE (reference sequence). There are 12 residues in the CDR3. The V end lost 4 bases, the J end lost 6 bases, and 8 bases lay between the germline ends. CDR3 sequence reads: CASSPDSNEQFF. CDR3 DNA sequence: TGTGCCAGCAGCCCTGACAGCAATGAGCAGTTCTTC.

The chain recombines TRBV4-1 with TRBJ2-1; possibly TRBD2 for D (6 bases). The V end lost 1 base, the J end lost 0 bases, and 22 bases lay between the germline ends. The CDR3 is made up of 20 amino acids. CDR1 and CDR2 from the germline V gene are MGHRA and YSYEKL. CDR3 sequence: CASSQGGNRGFLSSYNEQFF. DNA for the CDR3: TGCGCCAGCAGCCAAGGAGGAAATCGGGGGTTTCTAAGCTCCTACAATGAGCAGTTCTTC.

This clone is a singleton in its sample. This chain connects TRBV6-1 to TRBJ1-5; D perhaps matches TRBD1 (5 bases). Germline values: CDR1 MNHNS, CDR2 SASEGT. The CDR3 has 15 amino acids. The germline V and J ends were trimmed by 1 base and 4 bases, with 11 bases remaining between them. The CDR3 bases are TGTGCCAGCAGTGAAGTCGGGGGAGGGAATCAGCCCCAGCATTTT. Encoded protein: CASSEVGGGNQPQHF.

This clone has only one observation. Other DNA variants within this sample encode the same CDR3. The chain has TRBV7-9 and TRBJ2-3; tentatively, D is TRBD1 (6 bases). This CDR3 comprises 14 residues. V gave up 2 bases and J gave up 3 bases, with 9 bases separating them. CDR1 and CDR2 from the germline V gene are SEHNR and FQNEAQ (reference sequence). CDR3 in DNA: TGTGCCAGCAGCTTAACAGGGTCTACAGATACGCAGTATTTT. Residues: CASSLTGSTDTQYF. Full variable domain (remainder filled in from reference TRBV7-9 and TRBJ2-3): DTGVSQNPRHKITKRGQNVTFRCDPISEHNRLYWYRQTLGQGPEFLTYFQNEAQLEKSRLLSDRFSAERPKGSFSTLEIQRTEQGDSAMYLCASSLTGSTDTQYFGPGTRLTVL.

The J gene is TRBJ1-4, the V gene TRBV15, with D unclear. The V gene lost 4 bases and the J gene lost 4 bases, with 10 bases spanning the gap. CDR1 and CDR2 from the germline V gene are LNHNV and YYDKDF (reference sequence). This CDR3 is 14 amino acids long. The CDR3 DNA is TGTGCCACCAGCACTCACGGACTTAATGAAAAACTGTTTTTT. Protein sequence: CATSTHGLNEKLFF.

V gene TRBV25-1 combines with J gene TRBJ2-5, with 7 bases fitting TRBD1. The CDR3 is 14 residues long. Germline assignment: CDR1 MGHDK and CDR2 SYGVNS. The V segment lost 6 bases and the J segment 1 base; nucleotides outside the gene matches: 5. CDR3 bases: TGTGCCAGCAGCTCCGGACAGGCCCAAGAGACCCAGTACTTC. Translated: CASSSGQAQETQYF.

V and J are TRBV2 and TRBJ2-7; TRBD2 matches at 13 bases. In germline, CDR1 is SNHLY, CDR2 FYNNEI. V shed 9 bases, J shed 6 bases, and the junction held 8 bases outside the gene matches. The CDR3 sequence is 14 residues long. The CDR3 bases are TGTGCCAGGACTCGACTAGCGGGAGGTGCCGAGCAGTACTTC. This sequence encodes CARTRLAGGAEQYF. The variable domain in full, completed from reference TRBV2 and TRBJ2-7, reads EPEVTQTPSHQVTQMGQEVILRCVPISNHLYFYWYRQILGQKVEFLVSFYNNEISEKSEIFDDQFSVERPDGSNFTLKIRSTKLEDSAMYFCARTRLAGGAEQYFGPGTRLTVT.

V gene TRBV7-2 combines with J gene TRBJ2-7; TRBD2 agrees at 7 bases. Germline loops: CDR1 SGHTA, CDR2 FQGNSA. Trimming cost V 0 bases and J 6 bases; bases outside gene matches: 8. The CDR3 has 15 residues. The CDR3 coding sequence is TGTGCCAGCAGCTTAGCGCGGAGCGGGGTGGCCGAGCAGTACTTC. Translating it yields CASSLARSGVAEQYF.

J is TRBJ1-1 and V is TRBV6-5, with D unclear. From germline, CDR1 is MNHEY and CDR2 SVGAGI. V shed 4 bases and J shed 0 bases, with 6 bases lying between them. The CDR3 sequence is 13 residues long. Here the CDR3 reads CASSFRLNTEAFF. In DNA, the CDR3 is TGTGCCAGCAGTTTCAGGTTGAACACTGAAGCTTTCTTT.

This chain uses TRBV4-2 with TRBJ2-5; 8 nucleotides match TRBD2. This CDR3 is 20 amino acids long. Losses at the gene ends were 1 base for V and 2 bases for J; bases not matched to a gene: 18. From germline, CDR1 is LGHNA and CDR2 YNFKEQ. CDR3 region: CASSQVGLAGILTGQETQYF. CDR3 DNA sequence: TGTGCCAGCAGCCAAGTAGGGCTAGCGGGCATCCTGACGGGACAAGAGACCCAGTACTTC.

The chain couples TRBV5-4 to TRBJ2-1; TRBD2 is a possible D gene (7 bases). Germline CDR1 SGHNT, CDR2 YYREEE (reference sequence). The CDR3 runs 17 residues. V lost 4 bases and J 3 bases, leaving 20 bases between the germline ends. CDR3 in DNA: TGTGCCAGCAGCGAAGGGGACACTAGCGACTTCTACAATGAGCAGTTCTTC. The encoded protein is CASSEGDTSDFYNEQFF.

V usage is TRBV6-4 and J usage is TRBJ1-2; D might be TRBD1 (5 bases). Looked up from germline, CDR1 is MRHNA and CDR2 is SNTAGT. V gave up 1 base and J gave up 3 bases, with 12 bases separating them. This CDR3 spans 15 amino acids. In DNA form, the CDR3 reads TGTGCCAGCAGTGACTATCTGGGGCCCTACTATGGCTACACCTTC. As protein: CASSDYLGPYYGYTF.

CDR3 in DNA: TGTGCCAGCAGCCCCGGGGGAAGGCCCTACGAGCAGTACTTC. It specifies CASSPGGRPYEQYF. The chain links TRBV13 to TRBJ2-7; maybe TRBD2 (6 bases). The CDR3 is 14 amino acids. Trimming shortened V by 5 bases and J by 2 bases, and 13 bases separated the two germline ends. Germline V CDR1 and CDR2: PRHDT, FYEKMQ (reference sequence).

The gene calls are TRBV10-3 and TRBJ2-5; D perhaps matches TRBD2 (5 bases). The CDR3 totals 14 residues. Per the germline V gene, CDR1 is ENHRY and CDR2 is SYGVKD. V was clipped by 3 bases and J by 2 bases, with 10 bases between them. CDR3 protein: CAISDPGSQETQYF. CDR3 DNA sequence: TGTGCCATCAGTGACCCGGGAAGTCAAGAGACCCAGTACTTC.

The V and J genes are TRBV5-6 and TRBJ2-3, with TRBD2 matching over 10 bases. The V gene's germline CDR1 is SGHDT and CDR2 YYEEEE. V shed 3 bases, J shed 2 bases, and the junction held 9 bases outside the gene matches. CDR3 size: 17 residues. The CDR3 is CASSSTSGSIFTDTQYF. DNA of the CDR3: TGTGCCAGCAGCTCGACTAGCGGGTCTATATTCACAGATACGCAGTATTTT.